This is a list of T cell receptor beta chains from one sample in a study of cytomegalovirus exposure and HLA in healthy donors. Profiled with immunoSEQ multiplex PCR; TCRdb holds only in-frame clones, not every one. The sample carries 130,000 to 150,000 clones, about 80% recorded once. The sequencing sample was made of PBMCs. The receptor source for this set is a female donor in good health and CMV-seronegative. Both conserved end residues are part of each CDR3. D genes are given only for firm matches. Rows may omit the clone size; those that give it use once, few, many or a size class.

d_call,v_call,j_call,clone_size,cdr3_aa,cdr3_nt
TRBD1,TRBV5-1,TRBJ1-1,few,CASNTGQGNTEAFF,TGCGCCAGCAACACTGGACAGGGGAACACTGAAGCTTTCTTT
.,TRBV28,TRBJ2-3,.,CASSLGGLLSTDTQYF,TGTGCCAGCAGTTTAGGGGGACTCCTTAGCACAGATACGCAGTATTTT
TRBD1,TRBV7-2,TRBJ1-5,.,CASSPRDRGGNQPQHF,TGTGCCAGCAGTCCCCGGGACAGGGGAGGCAATCAGCCCCAGCATTTT
TRBD2,TRBV5-6,TRBJ2-3,.,CASSPTDGLVLNTDTQYF,TGTGCCAGCAGCCCAACCGACGGACTAGTTCTTAACACAGATACGCAGTATTTT
.,TRBV5-1,TRBJ1-2,.,CASSLGQPNYGYTF,TGCGCCAGCAGCTTGGGACAGCCTAACTATGGCTACACCTTC
TRBD1,TRBV7-9,TRBJ1-3,.,CASSLAGTGVGNTIYF,TGTGCCAGCAGCTTAGCTGGGACAGGGGTTGGAAACACCATATATTTT
.,TRBV6-1,TRBJ1-6,.,CASSIDRNNSPLHF,TGTGCCAGCAGTATTGACAGGAATAATTCACCCCTCCACTTT
TRBD1,TRBV13,TRBJ2-3,.,CASSRKLPGTGLDTQYF,TGTGCCAGCAGCCGAAAATTACCAGGGACAGGGTTGGATACGCAGTATTTT
.,TRBV28,TRBJ2-4,once,CASSGPENIQYF,TGTGCCAGCAGTGGTCCGGAAAACATTCAGTACTTC
.,TRBV10-2,TRBJ1-5,.,CASRGNSNQPQHF,TGCGCCAGCAGGGGCAATAGCAATCAGCCCCAGCATTTT
TRBD1,TRBV18,TRBJ2-3,.,CASSPGTGENTQYF,TGTGCCAGCTCACCCGGGACAGGGGAGAATACGCAGTATTTT
TRBD1,TRBV5-1,TRBJ1-1,few,CASSLAAGTGVTEAFF,TGCGCCAGCAGCTTGGCAGCCGGGACAGGGGTCACTGAAGCTTTCTTT
TRBD1,TRBV5-1,TRBJ1-5,few,CASSTGQGREPQHF,TGCGCCAGCAGCACCGGACAGGGGCGGGAGCCCCAGCATTTT
.,TRBV9,TRBJ2-2,few,CASSVEDIRNTGELFF,TGTGCCAGCAGCGTAGAGGACATAAGGAACACCGGGGAGCTGTTTTTT
.,TRBV11-2,TRBJ2-7,.,CASSPYRIYEQYF,TGTGCCAGCAGCCCCTACAGGATCTACGAGCAGTACTTC
TRBD1,TRBV9,TRBJ2-7,.,CASSATGGSYEQYF,TGTGCCAGCAGCGCGACAGGGGGTTCCTACGAGCAGTACTTC
.,TRBV15,TRBJ2-5,.,CATSRVRNRETQYF,TGTGCCACCAGCAGAGTAAGGAACAGGGAGACCCAGTACTTC
.,TRBV7-9,TRBJ1-2,few,CASSPPRGLGGYGYTF,TGTGCCAGCAGCCCCCCTCGAGGTCTAGGTGGCTATGGCTACACCTTC
TRBD2,TRBV29-1,TRBJ2-1,.,CSVRQAGAGNEQFF,TGCAGCGTCCGCCAAGCGGGAGCGGGGAATGAGCAGTTCTTC
.,TRBV19,TRBJ2-1,.,CASSISARYNEQFF,TGTGCCAGTAGTATAAGCGCCCGGTACAATGAGCAGTTCTTC